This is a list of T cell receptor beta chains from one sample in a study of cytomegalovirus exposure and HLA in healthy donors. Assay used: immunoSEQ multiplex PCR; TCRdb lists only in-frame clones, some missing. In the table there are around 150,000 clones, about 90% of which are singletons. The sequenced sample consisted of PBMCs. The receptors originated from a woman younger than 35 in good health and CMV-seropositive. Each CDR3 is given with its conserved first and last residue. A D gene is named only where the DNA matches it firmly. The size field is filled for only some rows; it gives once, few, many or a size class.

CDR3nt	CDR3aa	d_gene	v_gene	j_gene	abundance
TGTGCCAGCAGTGGACAGCTCCAAATTGGCGAGCAGTACTTC	CASSGQLQIGEQYF	.	TRBV2	TRBJ2-7	.
TGTGCCAGCAGCCCACGACAGGGTGTTTTGAACACTGAAGCTTTCTTT	CASSPRQGVLNTEAFF	TRBD1	TRBV14	TRBJ1-1	.
TGTGCCACCCGGGACAGGGCCTACGAGCAGTACTTC	CATRDRAYEQYF	TRBD1	TRBV6-5	TRBJ2-7	.
TGTGCCAGCTCACTCCGGACTAGCGGGAGGGCCGGGAGCGCCGGGGAGCTGTTTTTT	CASSLRTSGRAGSAGELFF	TRBD2	TRBV18	TRBJ2-2	.
TGTGCCAGCAGTTTGACAGGGACGGACAATCAGCCCCAGCATTTT	CASSLTGTDNQPQHF	TRBD1	TRBV28	TRBJ1-5	once
TGCGCCAGCAGCTTGGATAGCATGAACACTGAAGCTTTCTTT	CASSLDSMNTEAFF	.	TRBV5-1	TRBJ1-1	few
TGTGCCAGCAGTTCATTCCCAGGTGGGTCCTACGAGCAGTACTTC	CASSSFPGGSYEQYF	.	TRBV28	TRBJ2-7	.
TGTGCCAGCAGTTACTCACAGGGATACAATGAGCAGTTCTTC	CASSYSQGYNEQFF	.	TRBV6-6	TRBJ2-1	.
TGTGCCAGCAGTGAACTCGGGGTCCTCAGCTCTGGAAACACCATATATTTT	CASSELGVLSSGNTIYF	.	TRBV6-1	TRBJ1-3	.
TGTGCCAGCGGAATTGAGACAGGGCCCAATGAGCAGTTCTTC	CASGIETGPNEQFF	TRBD1	TRBV6-5	TRBJ2-1	.
TGTGCCAGCTCACCACTTTCGACAGCTAGAGCCAAAAACATTCAGTACTTC	CASSPLSTARAKNIQYF	.	TRBV18	TRBJ2-4	.
TGTGCCAGCAGCTTACAGGGTCCCGGGGAGCTGTTTTTT	CASSLQGPGELFF	.	TRBV11-2	TRBJ2-2	.
TGTGCCAGCAGGGAACTAGCGGGAGCCAAAAACATTCAGTACTTC	CASRELAGAKNIQYF	TRBD2	TRBV2	TRBJ2-4	.
TGTGCCAGCAGCTTGGGACTAGCGGGAGACGATGAGCAGTTCTTC	CASSLGLAGDDEQFF	TRBD2	TRBV11-3	TRBJ2-1	.
TGTGCCAGCAGCGCCCCCGACAGGGGGGAGGACATTCAGTACTTC	CASSAPDRGEDIQYF	TRBD1	TRBV7-8	TRBJ2-4	.
TGCGCCAGCAGTTCAGGGGCCCAGGAGACCCAGTACTTC	CASSSGAQETQYF	.	TRBV5-1	TRBJ2-5	.
TGTGCCAGCAGTATCGTCAGGGGAAGCTCACCCCTCCACTTT	CASSIVRGSSPLHF	.	TRBV6-4	TRBJ1-6	.
TGCGCCAGCAGCTTACGGGACAGGGGGCGGATGAACACTGAAGCTTTCTTT	CASSLRDRGRMNTEAFF	TRBD1	TRBV5-1	TRBJ1-1	.
TGTGCTAGTGCCTCAGACAGGGTTAGGACTCAGCCCCAGCATTTT	CASASDRVRTQPQHF	TRBD1	TRBV12-5	TRBJ1-5	.
TGTGCCAGCAGCCAGTGGACAGGGGGCGACTATGGCTACACCTTC	CASSQWTGGDYGYTF	TRBD1	TRBV14	TRBJ1-2	.
TGTGCCAGCAGTTTATGGACTAGCGGGAACACCGGGGAGCTGTTTTTT	CASSLWTSGNTGELFF	TRBD2	TRBV28	TRBJ2-2	.
TGTGCCAGCACCTCCGGGACTAGCGGGAGGGGGGAGCTGTTTTTT	CASTSGTSGRGELFF	TRBD2	TRBV7-6	TRBJ2-2	.
TGCGCCAGCAGCCCCTTTCGGACAGGGGGAATATATGATGGCTACACCTTC	CASSPFRTGGIYDGYTF	TRBD1	TRBV4-1	TRBJ1-2	.
TGTGCCAGCAGGCTCGGGGGGAGCACAGATACGCAGTATTTT	CASRLGGSTDTQYF	TRBD2	TRBV27	TRBJ2-3	.
TGTGCCAGCAGCCAAGAGCGCCTAGCGGGGGGGGATACGCAGTATTTT	CASSQERLAGGDTQYF	TRBD2	TRBV4-2	TRBJ2-3	.
TGCGCCAGCAGTCAGCGGGGGGCTCAAGAGACCCAGTACTTC	CASSQRGAQETQYF	TRBD2	TRBV4-1	TRBJ2-5	.
TGCGCCAGCAGCTTAAGTGGTCGGGAGTACCAAGAGACCCAGTACTTC	CASSLSGREYQETQYF	.	TRBV5-1	TRBJ2-5	.
TGTGCCAGCAGTTTTACCGGGACAGACAATGAGCAGTTCTTC	CASSFTGTDNEQFF	TRBD1	TRBV27	TRBJ2-1	few
TGTGCCAGCAGTGACAGGGATTTCACAGATACGCAGTATTTT	CASSDRDFTDTQYF	.	TRBV6-1	TRBJ2-3	once
TGCGCCAGCAGCCTCGGGACTAGCGGCATCTACGAGCAGTACTTC	CASSLGTSGIYEQYF	TRBD2	TRBV4-1	TRBJ2-7	.
TGCGCCAGCAGCCAAGAATTGGCTAGCGGGAGGGAGCTGTTTTTT	CASSQELASGRELFF	TRBD2	TRBV4-1	TRBJ2-2	.
TGTGCCAGCAGACAAACAGGGGCTGGAAACACCATATATTTT	CASRQTGAGNTIYF	TRBD1	TRBV27	TRBJ1-3	.
TGTGCCAGCAGCTTGGGACGGGGGGGCACTGAAGCTTTCTTT	CASSLGRGGTEAFF	.	TRBV7-2	TRBJ1-1	.
TGTGCCAGCGGACAGGGCTACAATGAGCAGTTCTTC	CASGQGYNEQFF	TRBD1	TRBV6-1	TRBJ2-1	.
TGCGCCAGCAGTCAATCTATAAGAGGTGGGGAGCTGTTTTTT	CASSQSIRGGELFF	.	TRBV23-1	TRBJ2-2	.
TGTGCCAGCAGCTTCGCGGGGGGGCTGAGCGAGCAGTACTTC	CASSFAGGLSEQYF	TRBD2	TRBV5-4	TRBJ2-7	.
TGCGCCAGCAGCGGCAGGGATTACGAGCAGTACTTC	CASSGRDYEQYF	.	TRBV5-1	TRBJ2-7	.
TGTGCCAGTAGTACAATCGGACAGGTCTATGGCTACACCTTC	CASSTIGQVYGYTF	TRBD1	TRBV19	TRBJ1-2	.
TGTGCCAGCAGTTTCGGAGGAGGGGAGCAGTTCTTC	CASSFGGGEQFF	.	TRBV27	TRBJ2-1	.
TGTGCCAGCAGCTCGATTCAAGGGACAGGGGGCTCTGGCTACACCTTC	CASSSIQGTGGSGYTF	TRBD1	TRBV7-9	TRBJ1-2	.
TGTGCCAGCTCGCAGGACAGCTCCTACGAGCAGTACTTC	CASSQDSSYEQYF	.	TRBV27	TRBJ2-7	few
TGTGCCAGCAGAAGGGGGCCTCAGCCCCAGCATTTT	CASRRGPQPQHF	TRBD1	TRBV28	TRBJ1-5	.
TGCGCCAGCAGCTTGGTTAGCGGGAGCTCAGATACGCAGTATTTT	CASSLVSGSSDTQYF	TRBD2	TRBV5-1	TRBJ2-3	.
TGCGCCAGCAGTCCCGGACAGGGCCGCCTAGGGGGCTACACCTTC	CASSPGQGRLGGYTF	TRBD1	TRBV4-3	TRBJ1-2	.
TGTGCCAGCAGTTCGGGACTAGCGGTATACAATGAGCAGTTCTTC	CASSSGLAVYNEQFF	TRBD2	TRBV6-5	TRBJ2-1	.
TGTGCCAGCAGCCAATCCAACAGGATAAATGAAAAACTGTTTTTT	CASSQSNRINEKLFF	.	TRBV16	TRBJ1-4	.
TGTGCCAGCAGTGAAGAGGTGGGGTGGGAGGGAGACACTGAAGCTTTCTTT	CASSEEVGWEGDTEAFF	.	TRBV2	TRBJ1-1	.
TGCAGCGTTGCCGGGTCTACCTACGAGCAGTACTTC	CSVAGSTYEQYF	.	TRBV29-1	TRBJ2-7	.
TGTGCCAGCAGCCGGCAGGGGGCAACTGAAGCTTTCTTT	CASSRQGATEAFF	TRBD1	TRBV7-2	TRBJ1-1	.
TGTGCCAGCAGCTTAGCCGGGAGTAGAGAGACCCAGTACTTC	CASSLAGSRETQYF	.	TRBV11-1	TRBJ2-5	.
TGTGCCAGCAGCTTTGAGGGCAATGAGCAGTTCTTC	CASSFEGNEQFF	.	TRBV13	TRBJ2-1	.
TGTGCCAGCAGTTTAGCTAGCAGGGTGGGCGGGAGGCCCAATGAGCAGTTCTTC	CASSLASRVGGRPNEQFF	TRBD2	TRBV27	TRBJ2-1	.
TGTGCCAGCAGTACTCGGACTGAAGCTTTCTTT	CASSTRTEAFF	.	TRBV5-4	TRBJ1-1	.
TGTGCCAGCAGTGAGGTGGCGGGGGGCCAAGAGACCCAGTACTTC	CASSEVAGGQETQYF	TRBD2	TRBV6-4	TRBJ2-5	.
TGCGCCAGCAGCCAAGATTGGCTAGCGGGGGACACCGGGGAGCTGTTTTTT	CASSQDWLAGDTGELFF	TRBD2	TRBV4-3	TRBJ2-2	once
TGTGCCAGCAGCCTCGGGATAGCGGGAGCCCATGAGCAGTTCTTC	CASSLGIAGAHEQFF	TRBD2	TRBV7-9	TRBJ2-1	.
TGTGCCAGCAGCTTAGTAGGAGTCCAAGAGACCCAGTACTTC	CASSLVGVQETQYF	.	TRBV7-9	TRBJ2-5	.
TGTGCCAGCAGTTATAAACTAGCGGGAGGATCATACGAGCAGTACTTC	CASSYKLAGGSYEQYF	TRBD2	TRBV28	TRBJ2-7	.
TGTGCCAGTACGGAGCCGGGACTAGCCACCGGGGAGCTGTTTTTT	CASTEPGLATGELFF	TRBD2	TRBV19	TRBJ2-2	.
TGTGCCAGCAGTGAAGCGAACGGGGTCGGGGCCAACGTCCTGACTTTC	CASSEANGVGANVLTF	.	TRBV2	TRBJ2-6	.